This T cell receptor beta chain was identified during a study of T cell responses to AZD1222 COVID-19 vaccine. As for the study in general: Whether given at about 4 or about 12 weeks, second doses were pooled.

Measured with immunoSEQ multiplex PCR; TCRdb has only the in-frame clones, and not every one. The data contain 150,000 to 200,000 clones, around 90% of them seen just once; the ten biggest clones take up over 1.5%. General study results and limits: Only five to seven AZD1222 recipients tested seropositive at baseline. A mostly white British donor set with more females was recruited, and clonal diversity was possibly underestimated. Elevations in Spike-specific TCR breadth and depth followed administration of two AZD1222 doses.

Germline CDR1 reads PRHDT; CDR2 reads FYEKMQ (reference sequence). Trimming left V 5 bases short and J 5 bases short, with 10 bases between. The CDR3 totals 13 residues. Regarding this clone: Its specificity is not known.

V usage is TRBV13 and J usage is TRBJ2-1, with D unclear. This clonotype originated in an adult in good health. Material: peripheral blood, obtained on day 0 of AZD1222 vaccination. This CDR3 is CASSRYINNEQFF. In DNA form, the CDR3 reads TGTGCCAGCAGCCGGTACATAAACAATGAGCAGTTCTTC.